These 21 T cell receptor beta chains originate from one sample sequenced in a study of cytomegalovirus exposure and HLA in healthy donors. The assay was immunoSEQ multiplex PCR, and TCRdb's table has in-frame clones only and misses some. The profile shows roughly 190,000 clones, approximately 85% of them singletons. Specimen: PBMCs. The source of these receptors is a young woman in good health and CMV-seronegative.

The chain has TRBV5-1 and TRBJ2-2; TRBD2 agrees at 12 bases. Per the germline V gene, CDR1 is SGHRS and CDR2 is YFSETQ. With V trimmed by 5 bases and J by 5 bases, 7 bases remained unmatched. The CDR3 has 16 residues. CDR3 region: CASREGTSGRTGELFF. The CDR3 DNA reads as TGCGCCAGCAGGGAAGGGACTAGCGGGCGGACCGGGGAGCTGTTTTTT.

This chain's CDR3 is CASRGEGLSSYEQYF. The CDR3 DNA reads TGTGCCAGCAGAGGGGAGGGCCTGAGCTCCTACGAGCAGTACTTC. The chain uses TRBV27 and TRBJ2-7; TRBD2 agrees at 7 bases. The germline gives CDR1 MNHEY, CDR2 SMNVEV (reference sequence). The CDR3 spans 15 residues. V trimming: 6 bases; J trimming: 0 bases; junction bases outside the gene matches: 8.

This sequence joins TRBV9 and TRBJ1-2; 7 bases align to TRBD1. The CDR3 sequence is 16 residues long. Per germline, CDR1 SGDLS and CDR2 YYNGEE. V lost 3 bases, J lost 3 bases, and 11 bases stayed unmatched. CDR3 coding DNA: TGTGCCAGCAGCGCAGCACGACAGGGTCGGGACTATGGCTACACCTTC. Its translation: CASSAARQGRDYGYTF.

This clone occurred a few times. The CDR3 DNA reads as TGTGCCAGCAGACTCAGCTCCGGGACCTACGAGCAGTACTTC. This translates into CASRLSSGTYEQYF. The chain recombines TRBV27 with TRBJ2-7, with D perhaps matching TRBD2 (5 bases). CDR1 MNHEY and CDR2 SMNVEV come from the germline V gene (reference sequence). Trimming took off 6 bases at V and 2 bases at J, with 14 bases between the two ends. CDR3 length: 14 amino acids.

V usage is TRBV5-4 and J usage is TRBJ1-2; 9 bases map to TRBD1. The CDR3 has 14 amino acids. Germline trimming cut 5 bases from V and 11 bases from J; bases unmatched to any gene: 13. CDR1 and CDR2 from the germline V gene are SGHNT and YYREEE (reference sequence). CDR3 DNA: TGTGCCAGCAGAACCCCCGGGACAGGGAAAGGGTACACCTTC. Translating gives CASRTPGTGKGYTF.

J is TRBJ2-5 and V is TRBV20-1; D uncertain. Germline loops: CDR1 DFQATT, CDR2 SNEGSKA (reference sequence). The CDR3 has 10 residues. V was pared by 2 bases and J by 4 bases, with 2 bases between. The CDR3 is CSARRETQYF. The CDR3 nucleotides read TGCAGTGCTAGACGAGAGACCCAGTACTTC.

The V gene is TRBV15, the J gene TRBJ2-7, with 8 nucleotides matching TRBD2. The junction had 1 base not matched to a gene; V was cut back by 0 bases and J by 3 bases. The CDR3 has 14 residues. The germline V gene encodes CDR1 LNHNV and CDR2 YYDKDF (reference sequence). CDR3 DNA: TGTGCCACCAGCAGAGATACTAGCGGCTACGAGCAGTACTTC. Protein product: CATSRDTSGYEQYF.

The chain couples TRBV11-3 to TRBJ1-1, with TRBD1 as a possible D gene (6 bases). Germline V gene data show CDR1 as SGHNT and CDR2 as YENEEA. This CDR3 region has 14 residues. V lost 5 bases and J lost 1, with 11 bases in between. The chain's CDR3 is CASSEDRRNTEAFF. The DNA for the CDR3 is TGTGCCAGCAGCGAGGACAGAAGGAACACTGAAGCTTTCTTT.

V usage is TRBV2 and J usage is TRBJ1-4; 7 bases map to TRBD1. The CDR3 totals 17 residues. The V and J ends lost 7 bases and 0 bases, in that order; junction bases with no gene match: 11. CDR1 and CDR2 (germline): SNHLY, FYNNEI. As DNA, the CDR3 is TGTGCCAGCATTAGGGACAGAGAGTTTGCAACTAATGAAAAACTGTTTTTT. Its translation is CASIRDREFATNEKLFF.

V is TRBV9 and J is TRBJ2-1; 9 bases map to TRBD2. The V segment lost 0 bases and the J segment 4 bases; nucleotides outside the gene matches: 8. CDR1 and CDR2 from the germline V gene are SGDLS and YYNGEE. There are 17 residues in the CDR3. The CDR3: CASSVARSGGPYNEQFF. The CDR3 DNA reads TGTGCCAGCAGCGTAGCTCGGAGCGGGGGGCCGTACAATGAGCAGTTCTTC.

CDR3 region: CASSVTASSYNEQFF. CDR3 nucleotides: TGTGCCAGCAGCGTTACAGCTTCCTCCTACAATGAGCAGTTCTTC. The rearrangement links TRBV9 to TRBJ2-1; no reliable D call. The CDR3 consists of 15 residues. Trimming shortened V by 2 bases and J by 0 bases, and 9 bases separated the two germline ends. Germline assignment: CDR1 SGDLS and CDR2 YYNGEE.

J is TRBJ2-1 and V is TRBV7-6; a weak D match, TRBD2 (6 bases). Germline-derived CDR1 and CDR2 are SGHVS and FNYEAQ. CDR3 length: 17 residues. Trimming stripped 4 bases from V and 8 bases from J, with 24 bases between. The chain's CDR3 is CASSYSEGSDVIDEQFF. The DNA of the CDR3 is TGTGCCAGCAGCTACTCGGAGGGAAGCGACGTCATCGATGAGCAGTTCTTC.

The chain recombines TRBV13 with TRBJ2-4; maybe TRBD1 (6 bases). The CDR3 is 18 amino acids. V was pared by 3 bases and J by 0 bases, with 18 bases between. Germline loops: CDR1 PRHDT, CDR2 FYEKMQ (reference sequence). The CDR3 region has the DNA TGTGCCAGCAGCTTTGCACAGGGAGTGTGGGGAGCCAAAAACATTCAGTACTTC. Its translation: CASSFAQGVWGAKNIQYF. The full variable domain, rest sourced from reference TRBV13 and TRBJ2-4, is AAGVIQSPRHLIKEKRETATLKCYPIPRHDTVYWYQQGPGQDPQFLISFYEKMQSDKGSIPDRFSAQQFSDYHSELNMSSLELGDSALYFCASSFAQGVWGAKNIQYFGAGTRLSVL.

The chain is built from TRBV9 and TRBJ2-3; D call uncertain. V gave up 4 bases and J gave up 2 bases, with 8 bases separating them. Germline CDR1 is SGDLS and CDR2 is YYNGEE. The CDR3 has 13 residues. For the CDR3, the DNA is TGTGCCAGCAGCCCCCGGGTCACAGATACGCAGTATTTT. This sequence encodes CASSPRVTDTQYF.

The chain has TRBV18 and TRBJ2-1, with D tentatively TRBD1 (5 bases). The V and J ends lost 0 bases and 8 bases respectively, with 11 bases between them. Germline loops: CDR1 KGHSH, CDR2 LQKENI. The CDR3 has 14 residues. Here the CDR3 reads CASSPPTGRDEQFF. The CDR3 region has the DNA TGTGCCAGCTCACCACCGACTGGCAGGGATGAGCAGTTCTTC.

The chain recombines TRBV30 with TRBJ1-5; 10 nucleotides match TRBD1. The CDR3 runs 15 residues. The germline V gene has CDR1 GTSNPN and CDR2 SVGIG (reference sequence). V gave up 3 bases and J gave up 6 bases; unmatched junction bases: 8. The CDR3 bases are TGTGCCTGGAGCGCCGGGACAGGGGTGTTTCAGCCCCAGCATTTT. Its translation is CAWSAGTGVFQPQHF.

This clone occurred once. The rearrangement uses TRBV15 and TRBJ1-5; D remains unclear. CDR1 LNHNV and CDR2 YYDKDF come from the germline V gene (reference sequence). V was clipped by 3 bases and J by 2 bases, with 11 bases between them. CDR3 length: 15 amino acids. CDR3 region: CATSRIMGGNQPQHF. In DNA form, the CDR3 reads TGTGCCACCAGCAGGATAATGGGAGGCAATCAGCCCCAGCATTTT.

The chain uses TRBV27 and TRBJ1-2; 8 positions match TRBD1. The germline gives CDR1 MNHEY, CDR2 SMNVEV (reference sequence). The V and J ends lost 2 bases and 8 bases, in that order; junction bases with no gene match: 13. This CDR3 is built from 16 residues. The CDR3 here is CASSLRKDRGYWGYTF. The CDR3 nucleotides are TGTGCCAGCAGTTTACGTAAAGACAGGGGCTACTGGGGCTACACCTTC.

CDR3 residues: CASSTSPVVSGVKLETQYF. DNA for the CDR3: TGTGCCAGTAGTACATCCCCCGTAGTGAGCGGGGTTAAGTTGGAGACCCAGTACTTC. The V and J genes are TRBV19 and TRBJ2-5; TRBD2 matches 7 bases. Germline V lookup: CDR1 LNHDA, CDR2 SQIVND (reference sequence). J was trimmed by 5 bases and V by 4 bases; bases with no gene match: 22. This CDR3 has 19 residues.

The rearrangement joins TRBV4-2 to TRBJ2-1, with TRBD2 matching over 13 bases. CDR1 and CDR2 from the germline V gene are LGHNA and YNFKEQ. This CDR3 is built from 17 residues. The V segment lost 0 bases and the J segment 7 bases; nucleotides outside the gene matches: 6. CDR3 residues: CASSQDTGTSGMNEQFF. The CDR3 DNA reads as TGTGCCAGCAGCCAAGATACCGGGACTAGCGGGATGAATGAGCAGTTCTTC.

The J gene is TRBJ2-5, the V gene TRBV5-1; D gene ambiguous. CDR1 is SGHRS, CDR2 YFSETQ, per germline. V was shortened by 4 bases and J by 6 bases, with 13 bases between the two germline ends. This CDR3 contains 13 residues. The CDR3 bases are TGCGCCAGCAGCCCCCAAGATAGTCAGACCCAGTACTTC. Translation gives CASSPQDSQTQYF.